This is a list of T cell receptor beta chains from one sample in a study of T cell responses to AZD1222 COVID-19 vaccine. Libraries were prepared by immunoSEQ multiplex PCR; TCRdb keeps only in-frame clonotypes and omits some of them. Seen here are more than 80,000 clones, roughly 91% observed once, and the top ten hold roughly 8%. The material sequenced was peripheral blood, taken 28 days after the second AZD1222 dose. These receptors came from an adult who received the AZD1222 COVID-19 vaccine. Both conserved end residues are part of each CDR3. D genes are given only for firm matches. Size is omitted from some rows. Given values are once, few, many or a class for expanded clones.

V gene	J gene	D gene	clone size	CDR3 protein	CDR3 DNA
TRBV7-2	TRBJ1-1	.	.	CASSLRDPGTSSEAFF	TGTGCCAGCAGCCTAAGGGACCCAGGGACCTCGTCTGAAGCTTTCTTT
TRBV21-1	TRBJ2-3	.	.	CASSKPPGGPSTDTQYF	TGTGCCAGCAGCAAACCACCCGGAGGGCCTAGCACAGATACGCAGTATTTT
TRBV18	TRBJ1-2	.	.	CASSPTLSLYGYTF	TGTGCCAGCTCACCAACTCTTTCTCTCTATGGCTACACCTTC
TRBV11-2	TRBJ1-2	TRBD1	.	CASSSTGGAYGYTF	TGTGCCAGCAGCTCGACAGGGGGGGCCTATGGCTACACCTTC
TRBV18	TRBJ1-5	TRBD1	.	CASSPPGTGVGIGSNQPQHF	TGTGCCAGCTCACCACCGGGGACAGGGGTTGGAATTGGTAGCAATCAGCCCCAGCATTTT
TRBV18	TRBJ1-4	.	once	CASSYSGNNEKLFF	TGTGCCAGCTCCTACTCAGGGAATAATGAAAAACTGTTTTTT
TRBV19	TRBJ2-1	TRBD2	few	CASSPSSGGYNEQFF	TGTGCCAGTAGTCCCTCCAGCGGGGGTTACAATGAGCAGTTCTTC
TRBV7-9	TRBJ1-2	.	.	CASSLLGGDGYTF	TGTGCCAGCAGCTTACTGGGGGGCGATGGCTACACCTTC
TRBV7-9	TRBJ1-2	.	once	CASSPYAGSNYGYTF	TGTGCCAGCAGCCCCTATGCTGGGTCTAACTATGGCTACACCTTC
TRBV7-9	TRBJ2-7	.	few	CASSPSRANGLNEQYF	TGTGCCAGCAGCCCTTCCAGGGCCAACGGGCTCAACGAGCAGTACTTC
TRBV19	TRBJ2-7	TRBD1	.	CASSDRAYEQYF	TGTGCCAGTAGCGACAGGGCCTACGAGCAGTACTTC
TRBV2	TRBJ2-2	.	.	CASSGGAGNTGELFF	TGTGCCAGCAGTGGAGGGGCCGGGAACACCGGGGAGCTGTTTTTT
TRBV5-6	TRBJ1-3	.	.	CASSLEGRNSGNTIYF	TGTGCCAGCAGCTTGGAAGGACGGAACTCTGGAAACACCATATATTTT
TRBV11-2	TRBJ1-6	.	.	CASSTGDYYNSPLHF	TGTGCCAGCAGTACAGGAGACTACTATAATTCACCCCTCCACTTT
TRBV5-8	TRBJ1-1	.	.	CASSILVTISGLTEAFF	TGTGCCAGCAGCATCCTCGTGACAATATCTGGGCTGACTGAAGCTTTCTTT
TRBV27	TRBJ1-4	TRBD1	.	CASSFRGLREKLFF	TGTGCCAGCAGTTTTAGGGGGCTTCGGGAAAAACTGTTTTTT